The 30 T cell receptor beta chains in this list originate from one sample, sequenced in a study of blood T cells in healthy people across ages. Sample-barcoded 5' priming and a J-beta primer mix drove a second PCR of 7 to 11 cycles. TCRdb itself ran the 5' RACE reads through MiXCR, one entry per CDR3 protein. Of over 1,200,000 distinct CDR3 sequences listed, 59% are singletons. The sample taken for sequencing was blood. These receptors all come from a man younger than 30 in good health.

In this sample, this clonotype turned up a few times. The CDR3 sequence is CASSQDRGGPDTQYF. The DNA of the CDR3 is TGTGCCAGCAGCCAAGATAGAGGGGGGCCAGATACGCAGTATTTT. The chain has TRBV3-1 and TRBJ2-3; the D call may be TRBD1 or TRBD2 (6 bases each). The germline V gene has CDR1 LGHDT and CDR2 YNNKEL (reference sequence). Trimming pared 0 bases from V and 4 bases from J, leaving 11 bases between. This CDR3 contains 15 residues.

This clonotype has more than one count but fewer than ten. This chain joins TRBV15 and TRBJ2-1; D call uncertain. Germline assignment: CDR1 LNHNV and CDR2 YYDKDF (reference sequence). Between the trimmed V and J ends, which lost 0 bases and 9 bases, there was a span of 6 bases. The CDR3 runs to 12 residues. The CDR3 loop reads CATSRDSSEQFF. The CDR3 region has the DNA TGTGCCACCAGCAGAGATTCCAGTGAGCAGTTCTTC. Combining the CDR3 with reference TRBV15 and TRBJ2-1 gives the whole variable domain DAMVIQNPRYQVTQFGKPVTLSCSQTLNHNVMYWYQQKSSQAPKLLFHYYDKDFNNEADTPDNFQSRRPNTSFCFLDIRSPGLGDTAMYLCATSRDSSEQFFGPGTRLTVL.

V and J are TRBV12-3 or TRBV12-4 and TRBJ2-7; the D gene could be TRBD1 or TRBD2 (5 bases each). V was clipped by 5 bases and J by 10 bases, with 18 bases between them. The CDR3 runs 13 residues. CDR3 bases: TGTGCCAGCAGTCCCGACCCCTTTGGGGACCAGTACTTC. This codes for CASSPDPFGDQYF.

This rearrangement joins TRBV9 to TRBJ2-1, with TRBD2 as a possible D gene (7 bases). V lost 0 bases and J lost 4, with 11 bases in between. In germline, CDR1 is SGDLS, CDR2 YYNGEE. The CDR3 runs 15 residues. CDR3 nucleotide sequence: TGTGCCAGCAGCGTAGTTGCGGGGGCTTACAATGAGCAGTTCTTC. Amino acid sequence: CASSVVAGAYNEQFF.

This clonotype was counted a single time. The V gene is TRBV4-3, the J gene TRBJ2-3, with a tentative D call TRBD2 (5 bases). The germline V and J ends were trimmed by 0 bases and 3 bases, with 16 bases remaining between them. This CDR3 comprises 17 residues. CDR1 and CDR2 (germline): LGHNA, YSLEER. DNA of the CDR3: TGCGCCAGCAGCCAAGATGGAGCGCAAAGACTAACAGATACGCAGTATTTT. Amino acid sequence: CASSQDGAQRLTDTQYF.

This clonotype has only one observation. The chain joins TRBV12-3 or TRBV12-4 to TRBJ1-1; tentatively, D is TRBD1 (5 bases). V was pared by 4 bases and J by 1 base, with 13 bases between. The CDR3 consists of 15 residues. This CDR3 reads CASSSLGRANTEAFF. In nucleotides, the CDR3 is TGTGCCAGCAGTTCCCTGGGACGGGCGAACACTGAAGCTTTCTTT.

The CDR3 DNA sequence: TGCAGCGTTGAGCCGGGGGGCACTGAAGCTTTCTTT. This sequence encodes CSVEPGGTEAFF. The rearrangement joins TRBV29-1 to TRBJ1-1; weak D call: TRBD1 (5 bases). The CDR3 has 12 amino acids. Germline lookup yields CDR1 SQVTM and CDR2 ANQGSEA. V dropped 3 bases and J dropped 4 bases, with 9 bases sitting between them.

This clonotype was counted only a few times. The rearrangement uses TRBV4-1 and TRBJ1-2, with D possibly TRBD1 on 5 matching bases. Germline V gives CDR1 MGHRA, CDR2 YSYEKL. The CDR3 length is 13 residues. Trimming removed 4 bases from V and 7 bases from J, with 13 bases in between. The CDR3 reads CASSPGLPSGYTF. For the CDR3, the DNA is TGCGCCAGCAGCCCGGGGCTCCCCTCTGGCTACACCTTC.

V usage is TRBV12-3 or TRBV12-4 and J usage is TRBJ1-2, with a possible D match to TRBD1 (6 bases). Trimming removed 3 bases from V and 7 bases from J, with 15 bases in between. The CDR3 consists of 14 residues. The CDR3: CASSLGGAYAGYTF. In nucleotides, the CDR3 is TGTGCCAGCAGTTTGGGGGGCGCCTACGCTGGCTACACCTTC.

This clonotype was found a few times. V gene TRBV27 combines with J gene TRBJ2-3; possible D gene TRBD2, 5 bases. This CDR3 is built from 15 residues. The V and J ends lost 5 bases and 6 bases respectively, with 18 bases between them. The V gene's germline CDR1 is MNHEY and CDR2 SMNVEV (reference sequence). The CDR3 bases are TGTGCCAGCAGTCCGACCCCTCTAGGCGGGGATACGCAGTATTTT. Translated, it gives CASSPTPLGGDTQYF.

This clonotype has only a few counts. The chain combines TRBV29-1 with TRBJ1-2; no clear D gene. The CDR3 contains 13 residues. The germline gives CDR1 SQVTM, CDR2 ANQGSEA. V dropped 3 bases and J dropped 6 bases, with 14 bases sitting between them. The CDR3 spells CSVDLGITHGYTF. CDR3 nucleotide sequence: TGCAGCGTTGATCTAGGTATAACCCATGGCTACACCTTC.

This clonotype has just a few counts. CDR3 sequence: CASSYGRDGNQPQHF. In DNA form, the CDR3 reads TGTGCCAGCAGTTATGGGAGGGACGGCAATCAGCCCCAGCATTTT. The chain is built from TRBV6-6 and TRBJ1-5; weak D call: TRBD1 (5 bases). Germline V CDR1 and CDR2: MNHNY, SVGAGI (reference sequence). The CDR3 consists of 15 residues. The V gene lost 3 bases and the J gene lost 2 bases, with 11 bases spanning the gap.

This chain joins TRBV7-8 and TRBJ2-6; D is perhaps TRBD2 (7 bases). The CDR3 consists of 18 residues. V was clipped by 2 bases and J by 0 bases, with 14 bases between them. Germline CDR1 and CDR2: SGHVS and FQNEAQ. For the CDR3, the DNA is TGTGCCAGCAGCTTAACGCGCGGGGGCCTCTCTGGGGCCAACGTCCTGACTTTC. Its translation is CASSLTRGGLSGANVLTF.

This clonotype came up a few times. The chain employs TRBV4-1 and TRBJ2-1; 16 positions match TRBD2. The CDR3 length is 17 residues. Looked up from germline, CDR1 is MGHRA and CDR2 is YSYEKL. With 4 bases clipped from V and 10 bases from J, the junction kept 10 bases outside the gene matches. The CDR3 nucleotides read TGCGCCAGCAGCCCTCCGGGACTAGCGGGAGGGGTTAGCGAGCAGTTCTTC. Residues: CASSPPGLAGGVSEQFF.

The chain is built from TRBV18 and TRBJ2-3, with D tentatively TRBD2 (6 bases). Germline V gene data show CDR1 as KGHSH and CDR2 as LQKENI. There are 18 residues in the CDR3. V was clipped by 8 bases and J by 0 bases, with 24 bases between them. This CDR3 is CASAIAPLAGSSTDTQYF. The CDR3 nucleotides are TGTGCCAGCGCAATAGCCCCTCTGGCGGGAAGTAGCACAGATACGCAGTATTTT.

The chain is built from TRBV11-2 and TRBJ2-7; D remains ambiguous. V lost 5 bases and J lost 3, with 14 bases in between. CDR1 SGHAT and CDR2 FQNNGV come from the germline V gene. The CDR3 extends over 14 amino acids. Written as DNA, the CDR3 is TGTGCCAGCAGCGCTATTGGGAAGAACTACGAGCAGTACTTC. It encodes CASSAIGKNYEQYF.

The chain has TRBV10-2 and TRBJ2-7; TRBD2 matches at 10 bases. Germline V gives CDR1 WSHSY, CDR2 SAAADI. Losses at the gene ends were 4 bases for V and 0 bases for J; bases not matched to a gene: 9. The CDR3 extends over 17 amino acids. CDR3 nucleotides: TGCGCCAGCAGTGCCTTGGGTAGCGGGGGGCTCTCCTACGAGCAGTACTTC. It is translated as CASSALGSGGLSYEQYF.

The chain couples TRBV11-2 to TRBJ1-1, with D maybe TRBD1 (6 bases). V gave up 5 bases and J gave up 3 bases, with 19 bases separating them. Germline V CDR1 and CDR2: SGHAT, FQNNGV. The CDR3 extends over 16 amino acids. The CDR3 sequence is CASSHSGGAEDTEAFF. The DNA for the CDR3 is TGTGCCAGCAGCCATTCGGGGGGGGCGGAGGACACTGAAGCTTTCTTT.

This rearrangement joins TRBV25-1 to TRBJ1-2, with D unresolved. V gave up 3 bases and J gave up 5 bases, with 7 bases separating them. The CDR3 has 12 amino acids. CDR1 MGHDK and CDR2 SYGVNS come from the germline V gene. The CDR3 here is CASSDGVYGYTF. The CDR3, as DNA: TGTGCCAGCAGTGACGGGGTTTATGGCTACACCTTC.

The chain is built from TRBV20-1 and TRBJ1-2; D possibly corresponds to TRBD1 (5 bases). Trimming took 5 bases from V and 1 from J, leaving 14 bases between them. The CDR3 consists of 14 residues. The germline V gene encodes CDR1 DFQATT and CDR2 SNEGSKA (reference sequence). The CDR3 nucleotides are TGCAGTGCTTCCGAGAGGGGCCGTAACTATGGCTACACCTTC. It specifies CSASERGRNYGYTF.

CDR3 nucleotides: TGTGCCAGCAGTTCCGGGACTAGCAATTTTGGTGAGCAGTTCTTC. Protein sequence: CASSSGTSNFGEQFF. The J gene is TRBJ2-1, the V gene TRBV7-9, with 9 bases fitting TRBD2. The CDR3 runs to 15 residues. The trim removed 6 bases at V and 9 bases at J, leaving 12 bases unmatched. The germline gives CDR1 SEHNR, CDR2 FQNEAQ (reference sequence).

This clonotype was counted between two and nine times. This rearrangement joins TRBV4-1 to TRBJ1-2, with unresolved D. Germline V gives CDR1 MGHRA, CDR2 YSYEKL. This CDR3 is 12 amino acids long. Trimming took off 3 bases at V and 8 bases at J, with 10 bases between the two ends. Written as DNA, the CDR3 is TGCGCCAGCAGCCACTTAGGGCGCGGCTACACCTTC. Encoded protein: CASSHLGRGYTF.

J is TRBJ2-5 and V is TRBV2; D is undetermined. Trimming removed 7 bases from V and 4 bases from J, with 19 bases in between. CDR3 length: 15 amino acids. Germline CDR1 and CDR2: SNHLY and FYNNEI. The CDR3 DNA reads as TGTGCCAGCAAGTCAGTGGGGTGGCAGACAGAGACCCAGTACTTC. Translating it yields CASKSVGWQTETQYF.

The chain recombines TRBV2 with TRBJ1-4; D is uncertain. CDR1 and CDR2 (germline): SNHLY, FYNNEI. V lost 6 bases to trimming and J lost 4 bases, with 6 bases between them. This CDR3 has 12 amino acids. The CDR3 nucleotides read TGTGCCAGCAGGGCCGATAATGAAAAACTGTTTTTT. Its protein product is CASRADNEKLFF.

This clonotype was recorded many times. The rearrangement uses TRBV6-5 and TRBJ2-7; maybe TRBD2 (6 bases). V gave up 6 bases and J gave up 2 bases, with 11 bases separating them. The CDR3 covers 13 residues. Per the germline V gene, CDR1 is MNHEY and CDR2 is SVGAGI. The CDR3 DNA sequence: TGTGCCAGCAGCCCGGGGGTTCCCTACGAGCAGTACTTC. Translated, it gives CASSPGVPYEQYF.

The chain employs TRBV27 and TRBJ1-5; D gene uncertain. Germline V gene sequence: CDR1 MNHEY, CDR2 SMNVEV (reference sequence). V dropped 4 bases and J dropped 1 base, with 11 bases sitting between them. The CDR3 loop spans 15 amino acids. The CDR3 sequence is CASSSYRESNQPQHF. CDR3 nucleotide sequence: TGTGCCAGCAGTTCCTACCGGGAGAGCAATCAGCCCCAGCATTTT.

The chain links TRBV4-2 to TRBJ2-1; TRBD2 might be the D (6 bases). There are 16 residues in the CDR3. V was cut by 1 base and J by 6 bases, with 16 bases left in between. Germline V gives CDR1 LGHNA, CDR2 YNFKEQ. The CDR3 protein is CASSQGEHRRGNEQFF. In nucleotides, the CDR3 is TGTGCCAGCAGCCAAGGGGAGCACCGGCGGGGCAATGAGCAGTTCTTC.

V usage is TRBV29-1 and J usage is TRBJ2-7; 7 positions agree with TRBD2. From germline, CDR1 is SQVTM and CDR2 ANQGSEA. This CDR3 is 13 amino acids long. The ends lost 4 bases at V and 4 bases at J; junction bases unmatched: 7. CDR3 nucleotide sequence: TGCAGCGTTGTGGCGGGAGTGGGGTACGAGCAGTACTTC. Protein product: CSVVAGVGYEQYF.

This chain links TRBV20-1 with TRBJ2-3, with a weak D call TRBD1 (6 bases). The V gene lost 6 bases and the J gene lost 5 bases, with 15 bases spanning the gap. The germline CDR1 and CDR2 sequences are DFQATT and SNEGSKA (reference sequence). This CDR3 has 13 amino acids. DNA for the CDR3: TGCAGTGCCCGAGCAGGGGTGGGAGATACGCAGTATTTT. Amino acids: CSARAGVGDTQYF.

This rearrangement joins TRBV27 to TRBJ2-1, with TRBD2 matching over 12 bases. The CDR3 is made up of 15 amino acids. With 9 bases clipped from V and 6 bases from J, the junction kept 9 bases outside the gene matches. In germline, CDR1 is MNHEY, CDR2 SMNVEV (reference sequence). The CDR3 coding sequence is TGTGCCAGTAGGGTCTCTAGCGGGAGGGGCAATGAGCAGTTCTTC. It is translated as CASRVSSGRGNEQFF.